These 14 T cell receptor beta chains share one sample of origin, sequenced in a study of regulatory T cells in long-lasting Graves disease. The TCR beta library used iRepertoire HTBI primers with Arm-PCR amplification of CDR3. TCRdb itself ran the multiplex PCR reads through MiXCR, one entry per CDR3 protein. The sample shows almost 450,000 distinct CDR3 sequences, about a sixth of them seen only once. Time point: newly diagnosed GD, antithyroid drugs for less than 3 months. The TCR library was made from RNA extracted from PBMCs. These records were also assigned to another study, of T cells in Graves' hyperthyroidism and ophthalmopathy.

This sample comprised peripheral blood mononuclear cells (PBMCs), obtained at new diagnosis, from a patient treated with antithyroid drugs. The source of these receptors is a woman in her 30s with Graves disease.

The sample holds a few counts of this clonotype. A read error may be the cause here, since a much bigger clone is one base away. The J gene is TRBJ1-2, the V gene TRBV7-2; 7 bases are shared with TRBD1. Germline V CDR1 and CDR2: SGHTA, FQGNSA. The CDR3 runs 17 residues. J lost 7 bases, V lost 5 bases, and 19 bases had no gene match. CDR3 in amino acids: CASSRDSGGGELSGYTF. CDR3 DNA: TGTGCCAGCAGCCGGGACAGCGGAGGAGGTGAATTGAGTGGCTACACCTTC. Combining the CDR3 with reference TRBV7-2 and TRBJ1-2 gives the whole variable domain GAGVSQSPSNKVTEKGKDVELRCDPISGHTALYWYRQSLGQGLEFLIYFQGNSAPDKSGLPSDRFSAERTGGSVSTLTIQRTQQEDSAVYLCASSRDSGGGELSGYTFGSGTRLTVV.

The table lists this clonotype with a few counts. The CDR3 loop reads CASSQEAGDEQYF. The DNA for the CDR3 is TGTGCCAGCAGCCAAGAAGCCGGGGACGAGCAGTACTTC. The chain has TRBV12-3 or TRBV12-4 and TRBJ2-7; a possible D gene is TRBD2 (5 bases). The length of the CDR3 is 13 residues. V lost 6 bases and J lost 5, with 14 bases in between.

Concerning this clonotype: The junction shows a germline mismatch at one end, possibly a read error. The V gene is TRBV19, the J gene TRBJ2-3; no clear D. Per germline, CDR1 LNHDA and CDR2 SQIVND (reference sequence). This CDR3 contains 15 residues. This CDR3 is CVSSMLQADTDTQYF. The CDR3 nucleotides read TGTGTCAGTAGTATGCTGCAGGCTGACACAGATACGCAGTATTTT.

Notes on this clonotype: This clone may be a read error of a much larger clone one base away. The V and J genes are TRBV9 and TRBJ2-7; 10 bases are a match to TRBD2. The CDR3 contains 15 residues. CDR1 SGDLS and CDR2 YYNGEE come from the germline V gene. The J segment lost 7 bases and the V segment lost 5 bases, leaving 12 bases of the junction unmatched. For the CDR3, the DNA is TGTGCCAGCAGTACGACTAGCGGGCCCTACAATGAGCAGTACTTC. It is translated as CASSTTSGPYNEQYF.

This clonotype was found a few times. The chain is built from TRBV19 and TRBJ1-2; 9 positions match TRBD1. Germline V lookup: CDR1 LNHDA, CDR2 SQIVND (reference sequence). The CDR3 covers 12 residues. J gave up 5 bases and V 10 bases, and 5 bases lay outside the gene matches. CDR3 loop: CATWDRDYGYTF. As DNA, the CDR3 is TGTGCCACCTGGGACAGGGATTATGGCTACACCTTC.

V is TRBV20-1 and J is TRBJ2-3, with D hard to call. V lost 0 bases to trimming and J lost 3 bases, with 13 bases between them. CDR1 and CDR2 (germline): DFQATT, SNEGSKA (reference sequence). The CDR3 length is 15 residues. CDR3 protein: CSARDNSRSTDTQYF. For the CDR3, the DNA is TGCAGTGCTAGAGATAATAGCAGGAGTACAGATACGCAGTATTTT.

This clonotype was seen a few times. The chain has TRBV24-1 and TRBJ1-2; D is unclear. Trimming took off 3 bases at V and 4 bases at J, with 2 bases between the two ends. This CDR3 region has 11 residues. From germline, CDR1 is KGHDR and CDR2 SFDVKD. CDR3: CATSDGYGYTF. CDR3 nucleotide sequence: TGTGCCACCAGTGATGGCTATGGCTACACCTTC.

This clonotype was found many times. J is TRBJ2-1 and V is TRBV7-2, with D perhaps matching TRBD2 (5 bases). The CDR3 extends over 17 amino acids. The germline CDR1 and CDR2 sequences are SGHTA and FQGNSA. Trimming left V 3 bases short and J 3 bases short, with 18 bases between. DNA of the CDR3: TGTGCCAGCAGCTTGCCCTTGTGGGAGAAGGTCTACAATGAGCAGTTCTTC. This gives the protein CASSLPLWEKVYNEQFF.

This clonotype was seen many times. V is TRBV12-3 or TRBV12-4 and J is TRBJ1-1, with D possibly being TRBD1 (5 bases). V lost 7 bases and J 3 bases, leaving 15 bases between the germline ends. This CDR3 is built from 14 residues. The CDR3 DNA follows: TGTGCCAGCAACGACCTCGACAGAGACACTGAAGCTTTCTTT. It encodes CASNDLDRDTEAFF.

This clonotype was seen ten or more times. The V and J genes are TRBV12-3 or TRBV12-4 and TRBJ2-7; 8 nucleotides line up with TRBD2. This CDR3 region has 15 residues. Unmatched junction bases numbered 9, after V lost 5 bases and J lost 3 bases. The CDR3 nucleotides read TGTGCCAGCAGTGGGGCCGGGACTAGGGACTACGAGCAGTACTTC. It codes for CASSGAGTRDYEQYF.

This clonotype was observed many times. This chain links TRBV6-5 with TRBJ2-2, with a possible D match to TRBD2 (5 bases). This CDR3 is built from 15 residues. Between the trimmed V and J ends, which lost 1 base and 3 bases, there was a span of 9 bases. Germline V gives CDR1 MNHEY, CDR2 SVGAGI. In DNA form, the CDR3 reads TGTGCCAGCAGTTACTTGTCCGGGGACACCGGGGAGCTGTTTTTT. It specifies CASSYLSGDTGELFF.

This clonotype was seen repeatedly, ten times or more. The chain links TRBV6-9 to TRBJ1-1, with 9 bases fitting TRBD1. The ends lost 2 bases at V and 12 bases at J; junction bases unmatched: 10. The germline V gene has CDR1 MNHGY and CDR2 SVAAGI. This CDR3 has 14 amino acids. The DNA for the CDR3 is TGTGCCAGCAGTTATCGCACCGGGACAGGGAGATCTTTCTTT. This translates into CASSYRTGTGRSFF.

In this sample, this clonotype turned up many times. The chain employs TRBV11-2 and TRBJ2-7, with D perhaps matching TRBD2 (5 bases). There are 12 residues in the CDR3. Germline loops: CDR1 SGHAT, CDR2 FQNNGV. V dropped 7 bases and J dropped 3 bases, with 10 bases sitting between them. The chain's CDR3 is CASTAGLYEQYF. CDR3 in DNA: TGTGCCAGCACCGCGGGTCTCTACGAGCAGTACTTC.

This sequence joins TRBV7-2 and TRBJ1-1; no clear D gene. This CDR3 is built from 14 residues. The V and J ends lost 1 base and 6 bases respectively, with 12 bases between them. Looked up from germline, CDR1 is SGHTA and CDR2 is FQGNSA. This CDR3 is CASSLDGVTPEAFF. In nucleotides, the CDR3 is TGTGCCAGCAGCTTAGATGGCGTTACCCCTGAAGCTTTCTTT.